A selection of T cell receptor beta chains follows, all from one sample in a study of PD-1 blockade in classical Hodgkin lymphoma. Assay used: immunoSEQ multiplex PCR; TCRdb lists only in-frame clones, some missing. This table holds around 100,000 clones, just over 90% found once. Sequenced here: peripheral blood mononuclear cells (PBMCs), sampled before the fourth cycle of nivolumab. These receptors were collected from a human donor with classical Hodgkin lymphoma. Each CDR3 is given with its conserved first and last residue. A D gene is named only where the DNA matches it firmly. Expanded clones are given a class, and other clones once, few, many or no size at all.

v_call	d_call	clone_size	j_call	cdr3_aa	cdr3_nt
TRBV14	.	.	TRBJ2-7	CASSFGLSSYEQYF	TGTGCCAGCAGCTTCGGACTTTCCTCCTACGAGCAGTACTTC
TRBV7-9	TRBD1	.	TRBJ1-4	CASSPSDRGWEKLFF	TGTGCCAGCAGCCCATCGGACAGGGGGTGGGAAAAACTGTTTTTT
TRBV6-5	TRBD2	.	TRBJ2-5	CASRRGGARETQYF	TGTGCCAGCAGGCGCGGGGGAGCCCGGGAGACCCAGTACTTC
TRBV5-6	.	.	TRBJ1-4	CASSPSSGFNEKLFF	TGTGCCAGCAGCCCAAGTTCAGGCTTCAATGAAAAACTGTTTTTT
TRBV11-2	.	once	TRBJ1-1	CASSLVRGRTEAFF	TGTGCCAGCAGCTTAGTTCGGGGTAGAACTGAAGCTTTCTTT
TRBV30	.	.	TRBJ1-5	CAWSVDRVNSNQPQHF	TGTGCCTGGAGTGTAGACCGAGTTAATAGCAATCAGCCCCAGCATTTT
TRBV28	.	.	TRBJ1-2	CASSSGGVYGYTF	TGTGCCAGCAGCTCAGGCGGGGTCTATGGCTACACCTTC
TRBV11-3	.	.	TRBJ2-3	CASSLDGSSTDTQYF	TGTGCCAGCAGCTTAGATGGCTCCAGCACAGATACGCAGTATTTT
TRBV6-5	TRBD1	.	TRBJ2-2	CASSTDRVAGELFF	TGTGCCAGCAGTACTGACAGGGTTGCCGGGGAGCTGTTTTTT
TRBV27	.	.	TRBJ2-3	CASSFGQGPNTQYF	TGTGCCAGCAGTTTTGGCCAGGGGCCGAATACGCAGTATTTT
TRBV10-2	TRBD1	few	TRBJ1-6	CASRPTGDSPLHF	TGCGCCAGCAGGCCCACAGGGGATTCACCCCTCCACTTT
TRBV6-5	TRBD1	.	TRBJ1-6	CASSRSQGWNSPLHF	TGTGCCAGCAGTCGATCACAGGGGTGGAATTCACCCCTCCACTTT
TRBV7-3	.	once	TRBJ2-1	CASSSPSDEQFF	TGTGCCAGCAGCTCGCCCTCTGATGAGCAGTTCTTC
TRBV18	.	once	TRBJ2-7	CASSPGQIYEQYF	TGTGCCAGCTCACCAGGACAGATCTACGAGCAGTACTTC
TRBV28	.	.	TRBJ2-1	CASSVTGDTSYNEQFF	TGTGCCAGCAGTGTCACGGGGGACACGTCCTACAATGAGCAGTTCTTC
TRBV5-6	.	.	TRBJ1-3	CASNRGSSGNTIYF	TGTGCCAGCAACCGTGGCAGCTCTGGAAACACCATATATTTT
TRBV7-2	.	.	TRBJ2-3	CASSLGRGGDTDTQYF	TGTGCCAGCAGCTTAGGTAGGGGGGGGGACACAGATACGCAGTATTTT